What follows are 26 T cell receptor beta chains derived from one specimen sequenced in a study of vaccination effects on CD4 cells after COVID-19. The repertoire was sequenced with immunoSEQ multiplex PCR; TCRdb's copy has only in-frame clones and lacks some. This sample carries roughly 19,000 clones, around 72% of them seen once, and the ten largest clones take more than 9%. Before sequencing took place, the ViraFEST assay used viral peptide pools to expand antigen-specific CD4+ T cells. It was after 10 days of culture that CD4+ T cells were isolated. The vaccine recipients had no prior SARS-CoV-2 infection, with negative nucleocapsid antibodies. These TCRs are of unknown antigen specificity. Sequenced material: CD4+ T cells from PBMCs cultured with HCoV-NL63 spike peptides, taken before COVID-19 vaccination. Receptor source: a human donor who received a COVID-19 vaccine.

The gene calls are TRBV6-1 and TRBJ1-1; D perhaps matches TRBD1 (5 bases). Germline CDR1 MNHNS, CDR2 SASEGT. Trimming took off 2 bases at V and 11 bases at J, with 15 bases between the two ends. The CDR3 is 13 amino acids. The CDR3 region has the DNA TGTGCCAGCAGTGAACGTGGGACGGGATGGGCTTTCTTT. Its translation is CASSERGTGWAFF.

This clone has a single count. The CDR3 DNA sequence: TGTGCCAGCAGTGGGACTAGCGGGAGGGTCTACGAGCAGTACTTC. It encodes CASSGTSGRVYEQYF. The V call is TRBV2, the J call TRBJ2-7; TRBD2 agrees at 15 bases. Germline-derived CDR1 and CDR2 are SNHLY and FYNNEI. The CDR3 covers 15 residues. Trimming at V came to 4 bases and at J to 3 bases, leaving 1 base not matched to a gene.

The chain uses TRBV29-1 and TRBJ1-2; 7 bases are a match to TRBD1. Unmatched junction bases numbered 8, after V lost 7 bases and J lost 3 bases. The germline V gene encodes CDR1 SQVTM and CDR2 ANQGSEA. The CDR3 is made up of 13 amino acids. The CDR3 coding sequence is TGCAGCGCCCTCCCGACAGGGCACTATGGCTACACCTTC. This gives the protein CSALPTGHYGYTF.

This clone showed up just a few times. The V gene is TRBV5-1, the J gene TRBJ1-6; TRBD1 might be the D (6 bases). Germline V CDR1 and CDR2: SGHRS, YFSETQ. V was cut by 3 bases and J by 9 bases, with 22 bases left in between. This CDR3 is built from 17 residues. The CDR3 DNA follows: TGCGCCAGCAGCTCAGACGGAGGGGGGGCCACTTTTTCACCCCTCCACTTT. This sequence encodes CASSSDGGGATFSPLHF.

The gene calls are TRBV6-5 and TRBJ1-2; D is possibly TRBD1 (6 bases). Germline CDR1 is MNHEY and CDR2 is SVGAGI. The ends were cut back, 7 bases at V and 0 bases at J, with 9 bases in the middle. The CDR3 sequence is 13 residues long. CDR3 DNA: TGTGCCAGCACCCCAGGGGCTAACTATGGCTACACCTTC. Protein sequence: CASTPGANYGYTF.

The genes are TRBV19 and TRBJ1-1; 7 bases match TRBD1. Trimming cost V 6 bases and J 1 base; bases outside gene matches: 5. Germline V gives CDR1 LNHDA, CDR2 SQIVND (reference sequence). The CDR3 runs to 14 residues. CDR3 protein: CASRETGRNTEAFF. The CDR3 region has the DNA TGTGCCAGTAGGGAGACAGGGAGGAACACTGAAGCTTTCTTT.

This clone has more than one count but fewer than ten. The V call is TRBV5-1, the J call TRBJ2-7; D is unclear. Per germline, CDR1 SGHRS and CDR2 YFSETQ. V shed 2 bases and J shed 6 bases, with 18 bases lying between them. The CDR3 contains 15 residues. The CDR3 nucleotides read TGCGCCAGCAGCTTTACACCCGCCCAGATTCGCGAGCAGTACTTC. Translating it yields CASSFTPAQIREQYF.

For the CDR3, the DNA is TGTGCCAGCTCACTGACAACGAGCACAGATACGCAGTATTTT. It codes for CASSLTTSTDTQYF. This chain links TRBV18 with TRBJ2-3; D not certain. Trimming stripped 4 bases from V and 0 bases from J, with 8 bases between. Germline loops: CDR1 KGHSH, CDR2 LQKENI. CDR3 length: 14 amino acids.

The chain joins TRBV11-1 to TRBJ1-1, with D maybe TRBD1 (6 bases). CDR3 size: 14 residues. In germline, CDR1 is SGHAT, CDR2 FQDESV (reference sequence). V gave up 6 bases and J gave up 1 base, with 12 bases separating them. The CDR3 reads CASREIQGNTEAFF. The CDR3 region has the DNA TGTGCCAGCAGGGAAATACAGGGGAACACTGAAGCTTTCTTT.

This clone was detected only once. The chain uses TRBV18 and TRBJ2-1, with 7 bases aligning to TRBD2. Germline CDR1 KGHSH, CDR2 LQKENI. The CDR3 extends over 16 amino acids. Trimming cost V 0 bases and J 0 bases; bases outside gene matches: 2. CDR3 nucleotide sequence: TGTGCCAGCTCACCACCGGGCGGGAGCTCCTACAATGAGCAGTTCTTC. The encoded protein is CASSPPGGSSYNEQFF.

This chain uses TRBV5-1 with TRBJ2-5; 8 bases agree with TRBD1. The trim removed 1 base at V and 3 bases at J, leaving 5 bases unmatched. Looked up from germline, CDR1 is SGHRS and CDR2 is YFSETQ. The CDR3 loop spans 15 amino acids. DNA for the CDR3: TGCGCCAGCAGCTTGACAGGGGGTATTGAAGAGACCCAGTACTTC. It encodes CASSLTGGIEETQYF.

This clone was picked up one time. The chain is built from TRBV4-1 and TRBJ2-5; D is unresolved. The germline CDR1 and CDR2 sequences are MGHRA and YSYEKL. This CDR3 has 15 residues. V lost 4 bases to trimming and J lost 1 base, with 13 bases between them. Written as DNA, the CDR3 is TGCGCCAGCAGCCCCGAGGTGCGGCTCCAAGAGACCCAGTACTTC. Its translation is CASSPEVRLQETQYF.

The V call is TRBV6-4, the J call TRBJ2-3; 9 positions match TRBD2. Germline assignment: CDR1 MRHNA and CDR2 SNTAGT. V shed 3 bases, J shed 2 bases, and the junction held 0 bases outside the gene matches. The CDR3 runs 14 residues. The CDR3 spells CASSEGLATDTQYF. CDR3 in DNA: TGTGCCAGCAGTGAGGGACTAGCCACAGATACGCAGTATTTT.

This clone was seen a few times. This chain joins TRBV4-1 and TRBJ2-7; TRBD2 is a possible D gene (5 bases). V gave up 4 bases and J gave up 3 bases, with 16 bases separating them. The CDR3 spans 15 residues. CDR1 is MGHRA, CDR2 YSYEKL, per germline. CDR3: CASSPGVIRGYEQYF. Here the CDR3 DNA reads TGCGCCAGCAGCCCCGGCGTGATCCGGGGCTACGAGCAGTACTTC.

The chain joins TRBV14 to TRBJ2-1, with D tentatively TRBD1 or TRBD2 (6 bases each). Trimming took off 2 bases at V and 8 bases at J, with 13 bases between the two ends. This CDR3 is built from 14 residues. CDR1 and CDR2 from the germline V gene are SGHDN and FVKESK. CDR3 bases: TGTGCCAGCAGCCAATGGGGGGCCCTCTATGAGCAGTTCTTC. It is translated as CASSQWGALYEQFF.

The rearrangement uses TRBV25-1 and TRBJ2-7, with D perhaps TRBD1 (6 bases). The V end lost 4 bases, the J end lost 1 base, and 11 bases lay between the germline ends. The CDR3 is made up of 14 amino acids. Germline CDR1 MGHDK, CDR2 SYGVNS. Here the CDR3 reads CASSVEGGSYEQYF. CDR3 nucleotide sequence: TGTGCCAGCAGTGTCGAAGGGGGATCCTACGAGCAGTACTTC.

In nucleotides, the CDR3 is TGTGCCGGATTAGCGGGGGCCCGCACAGATACGCAGTATTTT. Translated, it gives CAGLAGARTDTQYF. J is TRBJ2-3 and V is TRBV2; 9 bases align to TRBD2. The CDR3 runs 14 residues. Germline V gene lookup returns CDR1 SNHLY and CDR2 FYNNEI. Unmatched junction bases numbered 7, after V lost 11 bases and J lost 1 base.

The genes are TRBV7-9 and TRBJ1-5; D not certain. Trimming took off 5 bases at V and 2 bases at J, with 13 bases between the two ends. Germline lookup yields CDR1 SEHNR and CDR2 FQNEAQ (reference sequence). The CDR3 contains 15 residues. CDR3 sequence (DNA): TGTGCCAGCAGCCCATCTGGCGGAGGCAATCAGCCCCAGCATTTT. Protein: CASSPSGGGNQPQHF.

The chain combines TRBV30 with TRBJ1-5; no reliable D call. The CDR3 covers 14 residues. CDR1 and CDR2 from the germline V gene are GTSNPN and SVGIG (reference sequence). Between the trimmed V and J ends, which lost 1 base and 6 bases, there was a span of 13 bases. CDR3 nucleotide sequence: TGTGCCTGGAGTGAAGGTACACCCGTTCAGCCCCAGCATTTT. Translation: CAWSEGTPVQPQHF.

The rearrangement links TRBV3-1 (or the pseudogene TRBV3-2) to TRBJ2-3; D is unresolved. The CDR3 sequence is 14 residues long. V was shortened by 4 bases and J by 1 base, with 9 bases between the two germline ends. Germline V gene sequence: CDR1 LGHDT, CDR2 YNNKEL (reference sequence). Written as DNA, the CDR3 is TGTGCCAGCAGCCCCCGAGCTCGCACAGATACGCAGTATTTT. It encodes CASSPRARTDTQYF.

The gene calls are TRBV2 and TRBJ1-2; TRBD1 agrees at 9 bases. The CDR3 sequence is 14 residues long. V dropped 7 bases and J dropped 4; count of bases not matched to a gene: 7. Germline V gives CDR1 SNHLY, CDR2 FYNNEI. The CDR3 DNA is TGTGCCAGCAAAGTGGGACAGGGCACCTATGGCTACACCTTC. Its translation: CASKVGQGTYGYTF.

The rearrangement links TRBV25-1 to TRBJ2-3; D gene ambiguous. Germline V gene lookup returns CDR1 MGHDK and CDR2 SYGVNS. With 4 bases removed from V and 4 bases from J, the gap between germline ends came to 6 bases. This CDR3 region has 12 residues. In DNA, the CDR3 is TGTGCCAGCAGTGGGGCAGCAGATACGCAGTATTTT. This gives the protein CASSGAADTQYF.

The chain uses TRBV7-8 and TRBJ2-3; 7 bases are shared with TRBD2. Germline-derived CDR1 and CDR2 are SGHVS and FQNEAQ. The CDR3 covers 16 residues. V lost 7 bases to trimming and J lost 4 bases; unmatched junction nucleotides: 14. The CDR3 sequence: CASKHRRGGPADTQYF. The DNA of the CDR3 is TGTGCCAGCAAGCACCGACGGGGAGGGCCGGCAGATACGCAGTATTTT.

The chain is built from TRBV19 and TRBJ2-7, with 8 bases matching TRBD1. Germline V lookup: CDR1 LNHDA, CDR2 SQIVND (reference sequence). This CDR3 contains 13 residues. V trimming: 5 bases; J trimming: 6 bases; junction bases outside the gene matches: 6. For the CDR3, the DNA is TGTGCCAGTAGTCGGGACAGGTACGGCGAGCAGTACTTC. As protein: CASSRDRYGEQYF.

This clone has only one observation. This chain joins TRBV7-9 and TRBJ2-3; 7 bases align to TRBD2. This CDR3 has 15 residues. Germline values: CDR1 SEHNR, CDR2 FQNEAQ (reference sequence). V lost 4 bases to trimming and J lost 3 bases; unmatched junction nucleotides: 7. The CDR3 nucleotides read TGTGCCAGCAGCTCCTCAGCGGGGAGTACAGATACGCAGTATTTT. This encodes CASSSSAGSTDTQYF.

The chain uses TRBV11-2 and TRBJ2-7, with 8 bases that match TRBD2. This CDR3 is built from 18 residues. Germline assignment: CDR1 SGHAT and CDR2 FQNNGV. V trimming: 1 base; J trimming: 0 bases; junction bases outside the gene matches: 11. CDR3 nucleotide sequence: TGTGCCAGCAGCTTAGTACGGAGTTTACTAGCGGACTCCTACGAGCAGTACTTC. Protein: CASSLVRSLLADSYEQYF.